The present TCR beta chain was sequenced within a study of T cells in localized non-small cell lung cancer. The table came from immunoSEQ multiplex PCR; TCRdb's copy has only in-frame clones and leaves some out. The sample shows some 1,700 clones, 20% to 30% of them seen only once. Per the germline V gene, CDR1 is LNHDA and CDR2 is SQIVND (reference sequence). This CDR3 is built from 15 residues. The germline V and J ends were trimmed by 1 base and 6 bases, with 15 bases remaining between them. Sequenced material: normal lung tissue next to the tumor, taken before any cancer treatment. V gene TRBV19 combines with J gene TRBJ1-1, with D tentatively TRBD1 (6 bases). The source of this sequence is a female donor aged 60 or older with stage I lung adenocarcinoma. CDR3 loop: CASSIAGGAMAEAFF. The CDR3 region has the DNA TGTGCCAGTAGTATAGCTGGGGGCGCGATGGCTGAAGCTTTCTTT.